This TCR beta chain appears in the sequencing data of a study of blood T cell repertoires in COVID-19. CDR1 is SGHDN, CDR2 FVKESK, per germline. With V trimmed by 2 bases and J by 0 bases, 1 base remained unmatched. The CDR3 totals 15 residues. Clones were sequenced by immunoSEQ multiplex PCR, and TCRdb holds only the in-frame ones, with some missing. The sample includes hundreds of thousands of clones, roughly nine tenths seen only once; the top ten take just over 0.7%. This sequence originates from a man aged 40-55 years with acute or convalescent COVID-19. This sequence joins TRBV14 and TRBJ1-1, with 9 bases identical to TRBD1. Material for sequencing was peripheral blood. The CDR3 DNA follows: TGTGCCAGCAGCCAATGGGACAGGGTGAACACTGAAGCTTTCTTT. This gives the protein CASSQWDRVNTEAFF.